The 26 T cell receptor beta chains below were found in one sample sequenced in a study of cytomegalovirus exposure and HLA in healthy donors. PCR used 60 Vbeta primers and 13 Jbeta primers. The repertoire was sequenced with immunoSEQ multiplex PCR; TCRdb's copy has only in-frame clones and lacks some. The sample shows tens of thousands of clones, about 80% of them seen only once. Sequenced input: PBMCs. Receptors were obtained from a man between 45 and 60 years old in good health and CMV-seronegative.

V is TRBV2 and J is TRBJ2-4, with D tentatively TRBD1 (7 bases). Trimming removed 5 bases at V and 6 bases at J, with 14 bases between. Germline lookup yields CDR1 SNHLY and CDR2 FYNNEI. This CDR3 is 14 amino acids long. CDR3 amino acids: CASSSTRQGNIQYF. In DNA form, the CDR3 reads TGTGCCAGCAGTTCGACTAGACAGGGAAACATTCAGTACTTC.

This CDR3 reads CASSFPERGYTEAFF. CDR3 DNA: TGTGCCAGCAGCTTTCCCGAACGAGGGTACACTGAAGCTTTCTTT. The chain links TRBV7-2 to TRBJ1-1, with D unclear. The CDR3 has 15 residues. The V end was cut by 3 bases, the J end by 3 bases, with 14 bases between. The germline V gene encodes CDR1 SGHTA and CDR2 FQGNSA.

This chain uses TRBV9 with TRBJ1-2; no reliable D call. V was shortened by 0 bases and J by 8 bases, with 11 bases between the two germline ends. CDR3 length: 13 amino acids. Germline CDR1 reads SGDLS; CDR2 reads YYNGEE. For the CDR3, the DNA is TGTGCCAGCAGCGTAGAAAACAGCAGGGGCTACACCTTC. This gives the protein CASSVENSRGYTF.

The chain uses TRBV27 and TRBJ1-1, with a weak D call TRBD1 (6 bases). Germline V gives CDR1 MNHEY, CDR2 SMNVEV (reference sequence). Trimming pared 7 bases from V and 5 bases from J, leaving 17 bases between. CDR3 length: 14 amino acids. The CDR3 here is CASTNFLRGTEAFF. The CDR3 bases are TGTGCCAGCACCAATTTCCTCAGGGGAACTGAAGCTTTCTTT.

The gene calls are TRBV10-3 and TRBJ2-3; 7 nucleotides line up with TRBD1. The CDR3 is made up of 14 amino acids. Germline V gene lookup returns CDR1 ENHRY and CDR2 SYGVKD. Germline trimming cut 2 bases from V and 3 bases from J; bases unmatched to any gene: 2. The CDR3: CAISEPGQTDTQYF. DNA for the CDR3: TGTGCCATCAGTGAGCCGGGACAGACAGATACGCAGTATTTT.

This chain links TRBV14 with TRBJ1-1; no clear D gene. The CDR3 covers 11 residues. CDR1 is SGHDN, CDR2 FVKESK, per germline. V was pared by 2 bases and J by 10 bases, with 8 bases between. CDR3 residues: CASSQSIGAFF. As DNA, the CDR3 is TGTGCCAGCAGCCAATCCATCGGAGCTTTCTTT.

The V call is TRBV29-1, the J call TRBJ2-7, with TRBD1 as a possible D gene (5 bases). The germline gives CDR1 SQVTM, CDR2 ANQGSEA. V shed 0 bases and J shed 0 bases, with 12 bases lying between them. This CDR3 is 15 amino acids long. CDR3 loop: CSVEDAGQGSYEQYF. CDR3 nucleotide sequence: TGCAGCGTTGAAGATGCCGGACAAGGCTCCTACGAGCAGTACTTC.

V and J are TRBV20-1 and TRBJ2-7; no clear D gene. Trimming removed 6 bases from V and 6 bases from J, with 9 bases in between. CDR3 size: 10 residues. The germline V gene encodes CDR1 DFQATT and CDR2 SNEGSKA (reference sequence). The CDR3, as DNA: TGCAGTGCGATAGCAGCCGAGCAGTACTTC. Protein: CSAIAAEQYF.

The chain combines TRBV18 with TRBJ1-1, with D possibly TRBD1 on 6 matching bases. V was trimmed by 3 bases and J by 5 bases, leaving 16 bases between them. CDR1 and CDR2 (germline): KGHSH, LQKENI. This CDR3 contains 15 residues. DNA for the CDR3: TGTGCCAGCTCACCGGGGGGGGCCGTGGGAACTGAAGCTTTCTTT. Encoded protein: CASSPGGAVGTEAFF. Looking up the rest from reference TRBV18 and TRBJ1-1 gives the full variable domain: NAGVMQNPRHLVRRRGQEARLRCSPMKGHSHVYWYRQLPEEGLKFMVYLQKENIIDESGMPKERFSAEFPKEGPSILRIQQVVRGDSAAYFCASSPGGAVGTEAFFGQGTRLTVV.

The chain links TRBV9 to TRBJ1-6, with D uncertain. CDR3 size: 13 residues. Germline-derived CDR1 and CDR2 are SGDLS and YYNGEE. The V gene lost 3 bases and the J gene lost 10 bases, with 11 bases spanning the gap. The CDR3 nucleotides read TGTGCCAGCAGCGCCGGTAGCGTCTCACCCCTCCACTTT. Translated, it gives CASSAGSVSPLHF.

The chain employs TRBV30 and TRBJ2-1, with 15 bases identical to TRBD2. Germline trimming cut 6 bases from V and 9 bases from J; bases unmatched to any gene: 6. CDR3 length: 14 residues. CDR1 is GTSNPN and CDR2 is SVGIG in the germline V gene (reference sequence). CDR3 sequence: CACPRTSGGGEQFF. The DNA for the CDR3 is TGTGCCTGCCCCCGGACTAGCGGGGGGGGTGAGCAGTTCTTC.

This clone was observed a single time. CDR3 residues: CASSESGGSNQPQHF. In DNA form, the CDR3 reads TGTGCCAGCAGTGAATCTGGCGGAAGCAATCAGCCCCAGCATTTT. The rearrangement uses TRBV25-1 and TRBJ1-5, with D unresolved. The germline V gene has CDR1 MGHDK and CDR2 SYGVNS. This CDR3 has 15 amino acids. Trimming removed 1 base at V and 1 base at J, with 8 bases between.

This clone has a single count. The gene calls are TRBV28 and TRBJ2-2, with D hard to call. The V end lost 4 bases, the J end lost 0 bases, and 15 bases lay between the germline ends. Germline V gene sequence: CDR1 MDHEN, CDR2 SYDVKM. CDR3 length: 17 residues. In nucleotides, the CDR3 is TGTGCCAGCAGTTGGCCCCGTGTAACCCCGAACACCGGGGAGCTGTTTTTT. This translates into CASSWPRVTPNTGELFF.

This chain's CDR3 is CASSLTGGFYEQYF. The CDR3 region has the DNA TGTGCCAGCAGCCTCACAGGGGGCTTCTACGAGCAGTACTTC. The genes are TRBV9 and TRBJ2-7, with TRBD1 matching over 9 bases. Looked up from germline, CDR1 is SGDLS and CDR2 is YYNGEE. The CDR3 is made up of 14 amino acids. J was trimmed by 3 bases and V by 4 bases; bases with no gene match: 5.

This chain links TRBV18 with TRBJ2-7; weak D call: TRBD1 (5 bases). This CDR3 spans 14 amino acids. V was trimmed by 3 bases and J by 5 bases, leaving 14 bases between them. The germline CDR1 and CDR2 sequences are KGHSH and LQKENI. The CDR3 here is CASSPREGPHEQYF. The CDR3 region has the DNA TGTGCCAGCTCACCCAGGGAAGGTCCCCACGAGCAGTACTTC.

The CDR3 DNA follows: TGTGCCAGCAGTGAAGGAACGGGCACTGAAGCTTTCTTT. Its translation is CASSEGTGTEAFF. The rearrangement joins TRBV6-1 to TRBJ1-1; D is ambiguous. The CDR3 extends over 13 amino acids. Germline V gene lookup returns CDR1 MNHNS and CDR2 SASEGT. V was cut by 1 base and J by 4 bases, with 7 bases left in between.

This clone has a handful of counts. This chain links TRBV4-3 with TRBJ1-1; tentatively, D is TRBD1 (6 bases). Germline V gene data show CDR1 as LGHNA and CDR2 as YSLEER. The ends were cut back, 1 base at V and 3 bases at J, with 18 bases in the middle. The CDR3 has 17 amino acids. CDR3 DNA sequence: TGCGCCAGCAGCCAAGCTAGAGGGGGTCCTGTGGACACTGAAGCTTTCTTT. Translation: CASSQARGGPVDTEAFF.

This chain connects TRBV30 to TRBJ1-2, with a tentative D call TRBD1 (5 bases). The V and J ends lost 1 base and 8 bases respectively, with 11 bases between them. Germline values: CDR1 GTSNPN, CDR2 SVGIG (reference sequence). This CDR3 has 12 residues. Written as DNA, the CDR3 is TGTGCCTGGAGTGGACAGTTTACGGGCTACACCTTC. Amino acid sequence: CAWSGQFTGYTF.

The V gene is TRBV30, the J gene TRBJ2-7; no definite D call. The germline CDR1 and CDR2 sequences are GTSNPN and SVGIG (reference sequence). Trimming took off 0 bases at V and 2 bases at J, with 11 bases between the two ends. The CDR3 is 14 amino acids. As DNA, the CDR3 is TGTGCCTGGAGTGTCGGTTACGTTCCCTACGAGCAGTACTTC. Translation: CAWSVGYVPYEQYF.

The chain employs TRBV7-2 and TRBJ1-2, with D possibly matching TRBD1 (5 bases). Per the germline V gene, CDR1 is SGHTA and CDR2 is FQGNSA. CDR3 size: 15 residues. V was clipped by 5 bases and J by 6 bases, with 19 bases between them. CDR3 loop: CASSRRGGGGDGYTF. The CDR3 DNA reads TGTGCCAGCAGCCGTCGCGGGGGGGGAGGGGATGGCTACACCTTC.

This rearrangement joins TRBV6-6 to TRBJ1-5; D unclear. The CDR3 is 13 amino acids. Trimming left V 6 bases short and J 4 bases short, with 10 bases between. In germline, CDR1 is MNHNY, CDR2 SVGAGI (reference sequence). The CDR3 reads CASSHPGNQPQHF. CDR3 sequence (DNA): TGTGCCAGCAGCCACCCGGGTAATCAGCCCCAGCATTTT.

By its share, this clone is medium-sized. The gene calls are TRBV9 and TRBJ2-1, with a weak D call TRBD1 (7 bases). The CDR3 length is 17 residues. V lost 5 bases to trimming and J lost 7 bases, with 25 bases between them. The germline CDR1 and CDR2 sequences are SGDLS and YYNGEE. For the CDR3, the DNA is TGTGCCAGCAGTGATCAACGGGGGACAGTCTATGGGAATGAGCAGTTCTTC. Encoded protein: CASSDQRGTVYGNEQFF.

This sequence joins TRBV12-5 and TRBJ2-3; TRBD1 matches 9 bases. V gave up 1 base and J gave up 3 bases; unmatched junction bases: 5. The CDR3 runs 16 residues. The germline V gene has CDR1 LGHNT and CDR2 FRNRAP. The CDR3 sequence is CASGLGTGGATDTQYF. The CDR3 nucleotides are TGTGCTAGTGGTTTGGGAACAGGGGGCGCGACAGATACGCAGTATTTT. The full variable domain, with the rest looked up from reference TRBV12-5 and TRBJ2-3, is DARVTQTPRHKVTEMGQEVTMRCQPILGHNTVFWYRQTMMQGLELLAYFRNRAPLDDSGMPKDRFSAEMPDATLATLKIQPSEPRDSAVYFCASGLGTGGATDTQYFGPGTRLTVL.

CDR3 amino acids: CASSPLWTGGRPQHF. The CDR3 DNA is TGTGCCAGCAGTCCCCTTTGGACAGGTGGTCGGCCCCAGCATTTT. The rearrangement joins TRBV6-5 to TRBJ1-5; 7 nucleotides match TRBD1. This CDR3 spans 15 amino acids. Germline values: CDR1 MNHEY, CDR2 SVGAGI. With 5 bases clipped from V and 9 bases from J, the junction kept 13 bases outside the gene matches.

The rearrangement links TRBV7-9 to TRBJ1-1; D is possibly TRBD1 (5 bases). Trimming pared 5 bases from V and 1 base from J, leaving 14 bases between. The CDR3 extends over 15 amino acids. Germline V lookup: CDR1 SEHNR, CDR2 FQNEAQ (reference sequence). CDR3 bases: TGTGCCAGCAGCCCCCCGGGACTGCAGAACACTGAAGCTTTCTTT. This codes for CASSPPGLQNTEAFF.

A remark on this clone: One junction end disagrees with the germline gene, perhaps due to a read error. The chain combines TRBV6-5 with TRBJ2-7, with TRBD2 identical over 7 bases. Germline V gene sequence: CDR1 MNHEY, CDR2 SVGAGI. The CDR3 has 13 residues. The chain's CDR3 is CASSYSEGRGTNF. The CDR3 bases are TGTGCCAGCAGTTACTCCGAGGGGAGGGGAACAAACTTC.